This TCR beta chain was found in a study of post-analysis software for immune sequencing data. Every TCR beta cDNA library bore unique molecular identifiers. TCRdb itself ran the PCR reads through MiXCR, one entry per CDR3 protein. Of fewer than 700,000 distinct CDR3 sequences listed, 44% are singletons. Trimming stripped 2 bases from V and 0 bases from J, with 8 bases between. This CDR3 has 14 amino acids. Study results and caveats: Compared with controls, patients had more of five TRBV segments, including TRBV5-6, TRBV5-1 and TRBV20-1.

Many counts were recorded for this clonotype. Its specificity is not known. The source material was blood. V and J are TRBV12-3 or TRBV12-4 and TRBJ2-7; the D gene is possibly TRBD2 (6 bases). This clonotype was obtained from a girl under 18 with multiple sclerosis. CDR3 coding DNA: TGTGCCAGCAGTTTATCCGGGGGCTCCTACGAGCAGTACTTC. Encoded protein: CASSLSGGSYEQYF.